One and the same sample provided the 24 T cell receptor beta chains below, sequenced in a study of shared clonotypes between healthy human individuals. The data were produced by immunoSEQ multiplex PCR, yet TCRdb's version contains in-frame clones alone and is incomplete. Altogether around 650,000 clones are present, roughly 96% being singletons, with the ten largest covering around 0.1%. Naive CD8 cells lacked CD45RO, underwent positive selection for CCR7 and left out terminally differentiated effector memory CD45RA+ cells. Sequences were obtained from naive CD8+ T cells sorted from blood. The source of these receptors is a woman aged 30 to 39 in good health.

The chain recombines TRBV11-2 with TRBJ2-7, with TRBD2 matching 13 bases. CDR1 and CDR2 (germline): SGHAT, FQNNGV. With V trimmed by 6 bases and J by 7 bases, 9 bases remained unmatched. The CDR3 is made up of 15 amino acids. Here the CDR3 DNA reads TGTGCCAGCAGATTCGGACTAGCGGGAGTATGGGAGCAGTACTTC. This gives the protein CASRFGLAGVWEQYF.

This rearrangement joins TRBV5-5 to TRBJ1-2; tentatively, D is TRBD1 (5 bases). The germline gives CDR1 SGHKS, CDR2 YYEKEE (reference sequence). CDR3 length: 15 residues. Trimming removed 4 bases at V and 0 bases at J, with 13 bases between. In DNA form, the CDR3 reads TGTGCCAGCAGCGTCGGGACGGCTACTAACTATGGCTACACCTTC. Protein sequence: CASSVGTATNYGYTF.

The J gene is TRBJ2-1, the V gene TRBV29-1; 12 nucleotides line up with TRBD2. Germline assignment: CDR1 SQVTM and CDR2 ANQGSEA. The CDR3 sequence is 16 residues long. V gave up 2 bases and J gave up 6 bases; unmatched junction bases: 8. In DNA, the CDR3 is TGCAGCGTTGAAAGGCCTAGCGGGAGGGCCAGCAATGAGCAGTTCTTC. It is translated as CSVERPSGRASNEQFF.

The genes are TRBV7-9 and TRBJ2-1, with TRBD1 identical over 9 bases. The trim removed 3 bases at V and 5 bases at J, leaving 11 bases unmatched. The CDR3 is 17 residues long. Germline assignment: CDR1 SEHNR and CDR2 FQNEAQ (reference sequence). The CDR3, as DNA: TGTGCCAGCAGCTTCTCGCGTAGGACAGGGGCGGACAATGAGCAGTTCTTC. Translated: CASSFSRRTGADNEQFF.

This chain uses TRBV14 with TRBJ2-7, with TRBD2 identical over 11 bases. Germline V CDR1 and CDR2: SGHDN, FVKESK. Trimming cost V 3 bases and J 1 base; bases outside gene matches: 11. There are 18 residues in the CDR3. The CDR3 protein is CASSHGLAGSYSSYEQYF. The CDR3, as DNA: TGTGCCAGCAGCCACGGACTAGCGGGTAGCTACAGTTCCTACGAGCAGTACTTC.

The chain carries TRBV5-4 and TRBJ1-5; no clear D gene. This CDR3 is built from 13 residues. Trimming stripped 8 bases from V and 9 bases from J, with 18 bases between. CDR1 SGHNT and CDR2 YYREEE come from the germline V gene (reference sequence). CDR3 sequence reads: CASHEAPLGPQHF. In nucleotides, the CDR3 is TGTGCCAGTCATGAGGCCCCTCTGGGGCCCCAGCATTTT.

The J gene is TRBJ2-1, the V gene TRBV2, with 10 bases that match TRBD2. The junction had 15 bases not matched to a gene; V was cut back by 11 bases and J by 8 bases. Germline V CDR1 and CDR2: SNHLY, FYNNEI. The CDR3 consists of 15 residues. Written as DNA, the CDR3 is TGTGCCGGGACGCTTGGGTCTAGCGGGAGTGATGAGCAGTTCTTC. Translating it yields CAGTLGSSGSDEQFF.

This chain links TRBV25-1 with TRBJ2-5, with D tentatively TRBD1 (6 bases). V was trimmed by 3 bases and J by 11 bases, leaving 10 bases between them. The CDR3 covers 11 residues. Looked up from germline, CDR1 is MGHDK and CDR2 is SYGVNS. CDR3 in amino acids: CASSEKGEQYF. DNA for the CDR3: TGTGCCAGCAGTGAGAAGGGGGAGCAGTACTTC.

The genes are TRBV25-1 and TRBJ2-3; 10 bases agree with TRBD2. CDR1 MGHDK and CDR2 SYGVNS come from the germline V gene. CDR3 length: 16 residues. Unmatched junction bases numbered 7, after V lost 1 base and J lost 6 bases. CDR3 residues: CASSELASGSFDTQYF. The CDR3 DNA reads TGTGCCAGCAGTGAATTGGCTAGCGGGAGTTTTGATACGCAGTATTTT. Based on the CDR3 plus reference TRBV25-1 and TRBJ2-3, the full variable domain is EADIYQTPRYLVIGTGKKITLECSQTMGHDKMYWYQQDPGMELHLIHYSYGVNSTEKGDLSSESTVSRIRTEHFPLTLESARPSHTSQYLCASSELASGSFDTQYFGPGTRLTVL.

The chain combines TRBV28 with TRBJ2-7; 9 positions agree with TRBD2. J gave up 0 bases and V 6 bases, and 9 bases lay outside the gene matches. The germline gives CDR1 MDHEN, CDR2 SYDVKM. This CDR3 is 16 amino acids long. The CDR3 reads CASSLHWREGSYEQYF. The CDR3 DNA sequence: TGTGCCAGCAGCCTTCATTGGCGGGAGGGCTCCTACGAGCAGTACTTC.

The chain uses TRBV7-6 and TRBJ2-1; D gene ambiguous. In germline, CDR1 is SGHVS, CDR2 FNYEAQ. The CDR3 extends over 17 amino acids. Trimming shortened V by 2 bases and J by 5 bases, and 19 bases separated the two germline ends. The CDR3 region has the DNA TGTGCCAGCAGCTTAACTCCGGACCTCCCCACTAACAATGAGCAGTTCTTC. Protein product: CASSLTPDLPTNNEQFF.

This chain connects TRBV28 to TRBJ1-5; TRBD1 agrees at 12 bases. Germline CDR1 MDHEN, CDR2 SYDVKM. The CDR3 runs to 16 residues. With V trimmed by 2 bases and J by 5 bases, 4 bases remained unmatched. CDR3 nucleotides: TGTGCCAGCAGTTTACGGGACAGGGGGCGTCATCAGCCCCAGCATTTT. It specifies CASSLRDRGRHQPQHF.

The chain links TRBV19 to TRBJ2-5; a weak D match, TRBD2 (6 bases). The tail of the sequence fits TRBJ2-7 better, so the J call may be wrong. CDR1 LNHDA and CDR2 SQIVND come from the germline V gene (reference sequence). This CDR3 region has 15 residues. CDR3 protein: CASSIYDGSSYEQYF. Here the CDR3 DNA reads TGTGCCAGTAGTATATACGACGGGAGCTCCTACGAGCAGTACTTC.

This chain uses TRBV28 with TRBJ2-1; 7 bases fit TRBD2. The junction had 7 bases not matched to a gene; V was cut back by 1 base and J by 4 bases. This CDR3 contains 16 residues. Germline CDR1 MDHEN, CDR2 SYDVKM. The CDR3, as DNA: TGTGCCAGCAGTTTATCAAGCGGGACCCATTACAATGAGCAGTTCTTC. Protein sequence: CASSLSSGTHYNEQFF.

This sequence joins TRBV7-9 and TRBJ2-5; 8 nucleotides align to TRBD1. J lost 3 bases, V lost 4 bases, and 4 bases had no gene match. The germline gives CDR1 SEHNR, CDR2 FQNEAQ (reference sequence). The CDR3 runs 14 residues. CDR3 loop: CASSYPDREETQYF. The CDR3 region has the DNA TGTGCCAGCAGCTATCCGGACAGGGAAGAGACCCAGTACTTC.

The chain uses TRBV7-8 and TRBJ2-5; a possible D gene is TRBD1 (5 bases). Germline V gene lookup returns CDR1 SGHVS and CDR2 FQNEAQ. The CDR3 extends over 13 amino acids. The V end was cut by 11 bases, the J end by 3 bases, with 16 bases between. CDR3: CAPTRRVEETQYF. DNA for the CDR3: TGTGCCCCCACGCGCAGGGTTGAAGAGACCCAGTACTTC.

This chain connects TRBV4-1 to TRBJ2-7, with unresolved D. V lost 0 bases, J lost 4 bases, and 19 bases lay in between. The germline V gene encodes CDR1 MGHRA and CDR2 YSYEKL. This CDR3 has 17 amino acids. CDR3 nucleotide sequence: TGCGCCAGCAGCCAAGATGAATTGGATAGCTTCTCATACGAGCAGTACTTC. Translated: CASSQDELDSFSYEQYF.

The chain has TRBV7-6 and TRBJ1-1; 8 bases are a match to TRBD1. Unmatched junction bases numbered 13, after V lost 5 bases and J lost 8 bases. The CDR3 consists of 15 residues. The germline V gene encodes CDR1 SGHVS and CDR2 FNYEAQ. CDR3 sequence reads: CASSHAGQAITEAFF. CDR3 DNA: TGTGCCAGCAGCCACGCGGGACAGGCAATTACCGAAGCTTTCTTT.

The chain combines TRBV10-3 with TRBJ2-2, with 7 bases matching TRBD2. The germline CDR1 and CDR2 sequences are ENHRY and SYGVKD. With 0 bases clipped from V and 0 bases from J, the junction kept 7 bases outside the gene matches. The CDR3 runs 18 residues. CDR3 in amino acids: CAISESKEAGANTGELFF. CDR3 nucleotides: TGTGCCATCAGTGAGTCGAAAGAGGCGGGGGCGAACACCGGGGAGCTGTTTTTT.

The V call is TRBV6-1, the J call TRBJ2-7; 9 bases align to TRBD1. Unmatched junction bases numbered 11, after V lost 4 bases and J lost 4 bases. The CDR3 sequence is 16 residues long. Germline V gene lookup returns CDR1 MNHNS and CDR2 SASEGT. DNA for the CDR3: TGTGCCAGCAGTGTGATCGGAACAGGGGGCCTTTACGAGCAGTACTTC. It codes for CASSVIGTGGLYEQYF.

For this clone: A far larger clone is a single base away, which makes a read error likely. Within the sample, other DNA sequences also encode this same CDR3. The chain recombines TRBV7-8 with TRBJ1-1; tentative D call: TRBD1 (5 bases). This CDR3 contains 14 residues. The germline V and J ends were trimmed by 6 bases and 1 base, with 12 bases remaining between them. From germline, CDR1 is SGHVS and CDR2 FQNEAQ. As DNA, the CDR3 is TGTGCCAGCAGTGCCTCGACAGAGAACACTGAAGCTTTCTTT. Translating it yields CASSASTENTEAFF.

V usage is TRBV5-1 and J usage is TRBJ2-7; the match to TRBD2 covers 9 bases. The length of the CDR3 is 16 residues. The V gene's germline CDR1 is SGHRS and CDR2 YFSETQ. The V gene end was trimmed by 1 base and the J gene end by 2 bases; junction bases not matched to a gene: 7. The CDR3 nucleotides are TGCGCCAGCAGCTTGTTTAGCGGGAGCCCCGCCTACGAGCAGTACTTC. Translated: CASSLFSGSPAYEQYF.

V and J are TRBV7-8 and TRBJ2-6; weak D call: TRBD2 (5 bases). Germline assignment: CDR1 SGHVS and CDR2 FQNEAQ. V shed 6 bases and J shed 2 bases, with 17 bases lying between them. This CDR3 has 17 residues. The CDR3: CASRDSEAAPGANVLTF. Written as DNA, the CDR3 is TGTGCCAGCAGGGACTCTGAGGCCGCCCCTGGGGCCAACGTCCTGACTTTC.

This clone was seen only once. The rearrangement joins TRBV9 to TRBJ2-5; D assignment may be TRBD1 or TRBD2 (5 bases each). CDR1 SGDLS and CDR2 YYNGEE come from the germline V gene. The CDR3 totals 13 residues. V lost 0 bases, J lost 4 bases, and 7 bases lay in between. This chain's CDR3 is CASSVVGGETQYF. CDR3 bases: TGTGCCAGCAGCGTAGTTGGGGGAGAGACCCAGTACTTC.